A single sample gave rise to the 21 T cell receptor beta chains below, sequenced in a study of PD-1 blockade in classical Hodgkin lymphoma. Here immunoSEQ multiplex PCR was the method, and the copy in TCRdb shows in-frame clones only, minus some. The data contain fewer than 50,000 clones, roughly 86% of them singletons. There was relapse after autologous stem cell transplantation in every patient, and there was variation in brentuximab vedotin exposure. The material sequenced was peripheral blood mononuclear cells (PBMCs), taken before the second cycle of nivolumab. The receptors derive from a human donor with classical Hodgkin lymphoma.

The chain recombines TRBV4-3 with TRBJ1-4; 9 positions agree with TRBD1. Trimming at V came to 0 bases and at J to 0 bases, leaving 5 bases not matched to a gene. The CDR3 is 18 residues long. Germline V gives CDR1 LGHNA, CDR2 YSLEER. The CDR3 DNA is TGCGCCAGCAGCCAAGAAGGGGACAGGGTGTCAACTAATGAAAAACTGTTTTTT. This encodes CASSQEGDRVSTNEKLFF.

The chain employs TRBV6-5 and TRBJ1-1; D is ambiguous. Trimming left V 2 bases short and J 2 bases short, with 12 bases between. The CDR3 is 15 residues long. Germline values: CDR1 MNHEY, CDR2 SVGAGI. The CDR3 DNA sequence: TGTGCCAGCAGTTACCTAGCTGAAATTAACACTGAAGCTTTCTTT. This codes for CASSYLAEINTEAFF.

The V and J genes are TRBV5-1 and TRBJ2-1; tentatively, D is TRBD2 (5 bases). Germline V lookup: CDR1 SGHRS, CDR2 YFSETQ. This CDR3 is built from 16 residues. Trimming removed 2 bases at V and 0 bases at J, with 12 bases between. CDR3 residues: CASSLEGMSSYNEQFF. The CDR3 coding sequence is TGCGCCAGCAGCTTAGAGGGAATGAGCTCCTACAATGAGCAGTTCTTC.

The rearrangement joins TRBV4-1 to TRBJ2-7; weak D call: TRBD2 (6 bases). The ends were cut back, 2 bases at V and 5 bases at J, with 13 bases in the middle. CDR3 length: 14 amino acids. The germline CDR1 and CDR2 sequences are MGHRA and YSYEKL. CDR3 bases: TGCGCCAGCAGCCAAAACTATGGAGGGGACGAGCAGTACTTC. This sequence encodes CASSQNYGGDEQYF.

The chain carries TRBV7-8 and TRBJ2-5; D remains ambiguous. V dropped 3 bases and J dropped 4 bases, with 9 bases sitting between them. This CDR3 region has 13 residues. Germline CDR1 is SGHVS and CDR2 is FQNEAQ. Here the CDR3 DNA reads TGTGCCAGCAGCTTGGTCGAGGTAGAGACCCAGTACTTC. Translation gives CASSLVEVETQYF.

This clone was seen just once. The rearrangement uses TRBV7-9 and TRBJ2-2; D not resolved. Trimming took 4 bases from V and 6 from J, leaving 15 bases between them. The CDR3 runs 15 residues. CDR1 SEHNR and CDR2 FQNEAQ come from the germline V gene (reference sequence). The CDR3 nucleotides are TGTGCCAGCAGCTCGAGTTCGTTAATCCCCGGGGAGCTGTTTTTT. Residues: CASSSSSLIPGELFF.

The chain combines TRBV11-3 with TRBJ2-2, with TRBD1 matching over 9 bases. V lost 3 bases and J lost 4; bases outside the gene matches: 9. Germline CDR1 reads SGHNT; CDR2 reads YENEEA. This CDR3 is 17 amino acids long. CDR3 in DNA: TGTGCCAGCAGCTTGACGGGGGGACAGGGCTTCACCGGGGAGCTGTTTTTT. It codes for CASSLTGGQGFTGELFF.

The chain joins TRBV5-4 to TRBJ2-3, with 7 bases fitting TRBD2. V lost 4 bases to trimming and J lost 0 bases; unmatched junction nucleotides: 5. Germline assignment: CDR1 SGHNT and CDR2 YYREEE (reference sequence). The CDR3 has 15 amino acids. The CDR3 DNA is TGTGCCAGCAGCCTAAGCGGGGATAGCACAGATACGCAGTATTTT. Amino acid sequence: CASSLSGDSTDTQYF.

This clone has only one observation. V gene TRBV6-1 combines with J gene TRBJ1-1; D not certain. The V gene lost 6 bases and the J gene lost 0 bases, with 5 bases spanning the gap. Looked up from germline, CDR1 is MNHNS and CDR2 is SASEGT. This CDR3 is 12 amino acids long. The CDR3 here is CASRGLNTEAFF. The CDR3 nucleotides are TGTGCCAGCAGAGGCCTGAACACTGAAGCTTTCTTT.

The V gene is TRBV10-3, the J gene TRBJ1-5; 10 positions agree with TRBD1. The V segment lost 2 bases and the J segment 7 bases; nucleotides outside the gene matches: 5. The CDR3 runs 15 residues. Germline lookup yields CDR1 ENHRY and CDR2 SYGVKD. The CDR3 coding sequence is TGTGCCATCAGTGAGGGGGACAGGGGATCACAGCCCCAGCATTTT. It yields the protein CAISEGDRGSQPQHF.

CDR3 protein: CASSSTNTEAFF. CDR3 sequence (DNA): TGCGCCAGCAGCTCCACGAACACTGAAGCTTTCTTT. The chain is built from TRBV5-1 and TRBJ1-1; D not certain. The CDR3 extends over 12 amino acids. The germline V and J ends were trimmed by 3 bases and 1 base, with 4 bases remaining between them. The germline V gene encodes CDR1 SGHRS and CDR2 YFSETQ.

This clone is a singleton in its sample. The chain has TRBV5-6 and TRBJ2-3; 11 bases fit TRBD2. CDR1 is SGHDT, CDR2 YYEEEE, per germline. With V trimmed by 2 bases and J by 4 bases, 12 bases remained unmatched. This CDR3 is 18 amino acids long. CDR3 sequence: CASSLGPFGSGGADTQYF. The CDR3 DNA follows: TGTGCCAGCAGCTTAGGCCCATTCGGTAGCGGGGGGGCAGATACGCAGTATTTT.

This clone was detected only once. The chain has TRBV7-9 and TRBJ2-5; no clear D gene. This CDR3 has 13 residues. Deletions cut 2 bases from V and 2 bases from J, with 6 bases between. The germline CDR1 and CDR2 sequences are SEHNR and FQNEAQ (reference sequence). The CDR3 coding sequence is TGTGCCAGCAGCTTATGGAAACAAGAGACCCAGTACTTC. It yields the protein CASSLWKQETQYF.

J is TRBJ2-3 and V is TRBV5-1; TRBD1 agrees at 12 bases. Germline lookup yields CDR1 SGHRS and CDR2 YFSETQ. This CDR3 is built from 15 residues. The trim removed 4 bases at V and 2 bases at J, leaving 2 bases unmatched. The CDR3 loop reads CASSPGQGATDTQYF. CDR3 DNA: TGCGCCAGCAGCCCGGGACAGGGGGCCACAGATACGCAGTATTTT. Drawing the rest from reference TRBV5-1 and TRBJ2-3, the complete variable domain is KAGVTQTPRYLIKTRGQQVTLSCSPISGHRSVSWYQQTPGQGLQFLFEYFSETQRNKGNFPGRFSGRQFSNSRSEMNVSTLELGDSALYLCASSPGQGATDTQYFGPGTRLTVL.

The V gene is TRBV5-4, the J gene TRBJ1-1; no clear D gene. The V gene's germline CDR1 is SGHNT and CDR2 YYREEE (reference sequence). There are 14 residues in the CDR3. Trimming took 4 bases from V and 1 from J, leaving 11 bases between them. CDR3 DNA: TGTGCCAGCAGCCCTGGCCTCAGGAACACTGAAGCTTTCTTT. Its protein product is CASSPGLRNTEAFF.

The V and J genes are TRBV4-1 and TRBJ2-1; 8 nucleotides match TRBD2. The CDR3 contains 16 residues. V trimming: 0 bases; J trimming: 4 bases; junction bases outside the gene matches: 5. CDR1 and CDR2 from the germline V gene are MGHRA and YSYEKL. The CDR3 loop reads CASSQEMQREYNEQFF. In nucleotides, the CDR3 is TGCGCCAGCAGCCAAGAAATGCAGCGGGAGTACAATGAGCAGTTCTTC.

This clone was seen only once. The rearrangement joins TRBV13 to TRBJ2-3; D call uncertain. The length of the CDR3 is 14 residues. The germline V gene encodes CDR1 PRHDT and CDR2 FYEKMQ (reference sequence). The germline V and J ends were trimmed by 3 bases and 1 base, with 8 bases remaining between them. CDR3 bases: TGTGCCAGCAGCTTCACTTTACGCACAGATACGCAGTATTTT. It translates to CASSFTLRTDTQYF. Drawing the rest from reference TRBV13 and TRBJ2-3, the complete variable domain is AAGVIQSPRHLIKEKRETATLKCYPIPRHDTVYWYQQGPGQDPQFLISFYEKMQSDKGSIPDRFSAQQFSDYHSELNMSSLELGDSALYFCASSFTLRTDTQYFGPGTRLTVL.

This clone was seen a single time. The chain uses TRBV5-6 and TRBJ2-1; 9 bases line up with TRBD2. The germline gives CDR1 SGHDT, CDR2 YYEEEE. The CDR3 is 17 residues long. V lost 3 bases to trimming and J lost 9 bases; unmatched junction nucleotides: 16. The CDR3 reads CASSSPQPGLAISEQFF. DNA for the CDR3: TGTGCCAGCAGCTCCCCACAGCCGGGACTAGCAATAAGTGAGCAGTTCTTC.

The chain has TRBV27 and TRBJ2-1; 13 positions agree with TRBD2. Trimming removed 8 bases from V and 15 bases from J; junction bases left unmatched: 13. The V gene's germline CDR1 is MNHEY and CDR2 SMNVEV (reference sequence). The CDR3 is made up of 14 amino acids. As DNA, the CDR3 is TGTGCCAGCTTCCCCACTAGCGGGGGGGCCTTTGTGTTCTTC. It specifies CASFPTSGGAFVFF.

The chain is built from TRBV29-1 and TRBJ2-3, with D uncertain. The CDR3 contains 14 residues. Germline V gene sequence: CDR1 SQVTM, CDR2 ANQGSEA. Trimming cost V 3 bases and J 0 bases, with 10 bases left between them. The CDR3 loop is CSVDGLTSTDTQYF. For the CDR3, the DNA is TGCAGCGTTGATGGCTTGACTAGCACAGATACGCAGTATTTT.

This clone appeared a single time. The CDR3 DNA reads as TGCAGCATGAAGCCGCGCGACAATGAGCAGTTCTTC. Encoded protein: CSMKPRDNEQFF. J is TRBJ2-1 and V is TRBV29-1; no clear D gene. CDR1 and CDR2 (germline): SQVTM, ANQGSEA. Trimming took off 8 bases at V and 5 bases at J, with 13 bases between the two ends. This CDR3 has 12 amino acids.